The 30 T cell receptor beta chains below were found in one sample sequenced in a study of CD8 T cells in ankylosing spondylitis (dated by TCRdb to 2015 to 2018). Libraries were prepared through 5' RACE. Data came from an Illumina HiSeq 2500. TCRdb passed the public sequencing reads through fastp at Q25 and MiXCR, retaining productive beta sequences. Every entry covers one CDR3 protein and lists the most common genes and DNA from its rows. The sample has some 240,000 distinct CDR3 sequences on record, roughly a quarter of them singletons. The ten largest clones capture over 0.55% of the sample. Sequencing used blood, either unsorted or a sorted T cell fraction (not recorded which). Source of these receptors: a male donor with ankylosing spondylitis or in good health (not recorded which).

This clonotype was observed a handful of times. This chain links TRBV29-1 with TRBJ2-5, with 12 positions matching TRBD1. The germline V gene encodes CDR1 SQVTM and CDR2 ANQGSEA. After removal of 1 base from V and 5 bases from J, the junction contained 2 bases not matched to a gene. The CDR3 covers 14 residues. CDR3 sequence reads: CSVEGGQGAETQYF. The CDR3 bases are TGCAGCGTTGAAGGGGGACAGGGGGCCGAGACCCAGTACTTC.

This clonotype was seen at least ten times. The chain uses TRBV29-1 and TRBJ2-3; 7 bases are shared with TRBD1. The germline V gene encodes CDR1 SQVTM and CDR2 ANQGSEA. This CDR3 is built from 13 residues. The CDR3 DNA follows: TGCAGTGTAGGGGGCGGCAGCACAGATACGCAGTATTTT. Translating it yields CSVGGGSTDTQYF.

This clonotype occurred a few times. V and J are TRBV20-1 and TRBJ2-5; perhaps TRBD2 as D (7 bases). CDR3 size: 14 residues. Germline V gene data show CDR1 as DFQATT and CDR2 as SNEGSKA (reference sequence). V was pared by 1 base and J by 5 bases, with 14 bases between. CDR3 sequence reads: CSARGTGGAETQYF. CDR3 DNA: TGCAGTGCTAGAGGGACGGGGGGCGCGGAGACCCAGTACTTC.

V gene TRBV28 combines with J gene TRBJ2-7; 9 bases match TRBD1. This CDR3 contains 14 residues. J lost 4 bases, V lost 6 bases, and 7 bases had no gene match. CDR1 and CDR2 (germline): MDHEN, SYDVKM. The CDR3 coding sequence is TGTGCCAGCAGAGAGACAGGGGGAGGGTACGAGCAGTACTTC. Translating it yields CASRETGGGYEQYF.

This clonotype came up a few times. The CDR3 region has the DNA TGTGCCAGCAGCATTAGCGGGGCCTCCTACGAGCAGTACTTC. Its protein is CASSISGASYEQYF. The genes are TRBV12-3 or TRBV12-4 and TRBJ2-7, with 8 bases matching TRBD2. J gave up 0 bases and V 6 bases, and 4 bases lay outside the gene matches. The CDR3 is made up of 14 amino acids.

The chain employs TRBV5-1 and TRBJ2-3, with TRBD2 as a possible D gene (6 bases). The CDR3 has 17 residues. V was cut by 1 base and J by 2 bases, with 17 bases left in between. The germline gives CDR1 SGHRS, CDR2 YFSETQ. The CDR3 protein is CASSLPLGRGNTDTQYF. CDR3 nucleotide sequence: TGCGCCAGCAGCTTGCCTCTGGGGCGGGGAAACACAGATACGCAGTATTTT.

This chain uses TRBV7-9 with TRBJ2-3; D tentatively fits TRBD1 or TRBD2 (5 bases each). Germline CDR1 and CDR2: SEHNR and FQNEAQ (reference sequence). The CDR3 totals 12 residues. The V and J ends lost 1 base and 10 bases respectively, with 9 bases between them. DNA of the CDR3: TGTGCCAGCAGCTTAGACGGGGACGCGCAGTATTTT. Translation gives CASSLDGDAQYF. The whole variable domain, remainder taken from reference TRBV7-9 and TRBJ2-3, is DTGVSQNPRHKITKRGQNVTFRCDPISEHNRLYWYRQTLGQGPEFLTYFQNEAQLEKSRLLSDRFSAERPKGSFSTLEIQRTEQGDSAMYLCASSLDGDAQYFGPGTRLTVL.

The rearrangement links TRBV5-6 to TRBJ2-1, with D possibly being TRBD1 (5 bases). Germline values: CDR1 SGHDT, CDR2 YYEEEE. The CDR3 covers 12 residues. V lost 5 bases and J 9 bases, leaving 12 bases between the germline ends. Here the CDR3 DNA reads TGTGCCAGCAGTTATCAGGGTCGTGAGCAGTTCTTC. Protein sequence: CASSYQGREQFF. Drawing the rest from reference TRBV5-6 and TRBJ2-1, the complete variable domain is DAGVTQSPTHLIKTRGQQVTLRCSPKSGHDTVSWYQQALGQGPQFIFQYYEEEERQRGNFPDRFSGHQFPNYSSELNVNALLLGDSALYLCASSYQGREQFFGPGTRLTVL.

CDR3 bases: TGCAGCGTTTCTCCCCTCGGGAACACTGAAGCTTTCTTT. Its translation: CSVSPLGNTEAFF. The chain employs TRBV29-1 and TRBJ1-1; D unresolved. CDR3 length: 13 residues. V was cut by 5 bases and J by 1 base, with 11 bases left in between. Germline CDR1 SQVTM, CDR2 ANQGSEA.

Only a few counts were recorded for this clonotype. CDR3: CSVEQGWDTEAFF. CDR3 in DNA: TGCAGCGTTGAGCAGGGTTGGGACACTGAAGCTTTCTTT. The chain has TRBV29-1 and TRBJ1-1; weak D call: TRBD1 (5 bases). With 3 bases removed from V and 3 bases from J, the gap between germline ends came to 11 bases. Germline lookup yields CDR1 SQVTM and CDR2 ANQGSEA. This CDR3 comprises 13 residues.

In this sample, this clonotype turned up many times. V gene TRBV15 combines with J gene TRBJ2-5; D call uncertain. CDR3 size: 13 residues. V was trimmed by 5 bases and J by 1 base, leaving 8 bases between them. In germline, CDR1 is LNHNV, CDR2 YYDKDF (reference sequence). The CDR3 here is CATSLSIQETQYF. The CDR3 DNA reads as TGTGCCACCAGCCTATCTATCCAAGAGACCCAGTACTTC.

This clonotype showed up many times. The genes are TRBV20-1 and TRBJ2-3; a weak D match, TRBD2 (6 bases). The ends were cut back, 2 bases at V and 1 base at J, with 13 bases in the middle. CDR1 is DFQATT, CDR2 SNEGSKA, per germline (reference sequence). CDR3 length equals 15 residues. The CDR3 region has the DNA TGCAGTGCTAGACCGGGGGATGCGGGCACAGATACGCAGTATTTT. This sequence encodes CSARPGDAGTDTQYF.

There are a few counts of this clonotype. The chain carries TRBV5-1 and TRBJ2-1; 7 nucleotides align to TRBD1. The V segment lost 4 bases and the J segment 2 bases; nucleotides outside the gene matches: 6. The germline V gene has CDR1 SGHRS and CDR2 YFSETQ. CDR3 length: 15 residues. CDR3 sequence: CASSLGQQTYNEQFF. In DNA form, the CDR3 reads TGCGCCAGCAGCCTGGGACAGCAGACCTACAATGAGCAGTTCTTC.

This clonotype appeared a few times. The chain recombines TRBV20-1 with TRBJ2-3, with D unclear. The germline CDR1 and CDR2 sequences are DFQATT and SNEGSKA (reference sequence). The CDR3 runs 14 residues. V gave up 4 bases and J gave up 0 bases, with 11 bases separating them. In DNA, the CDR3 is TGCAGTGCTAAAATCCCGGCTAGCACAGATACGCAGTATTTT. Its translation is CSAKIPASTDTQYF.

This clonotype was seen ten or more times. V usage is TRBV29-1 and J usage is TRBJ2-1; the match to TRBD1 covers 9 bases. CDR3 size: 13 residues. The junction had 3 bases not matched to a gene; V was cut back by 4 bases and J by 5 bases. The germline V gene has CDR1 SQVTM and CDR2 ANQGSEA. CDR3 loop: CSVVRDRDNEQFF. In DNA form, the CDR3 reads TGCAGCGTTGTAAGGGACAGGGACAATGAGCAGTTCTTC.

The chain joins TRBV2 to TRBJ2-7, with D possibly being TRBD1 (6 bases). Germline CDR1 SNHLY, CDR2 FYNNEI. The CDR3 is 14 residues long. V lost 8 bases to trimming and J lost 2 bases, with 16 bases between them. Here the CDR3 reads CASRREKGAYEQYF. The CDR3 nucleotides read TGTGCCAGCCGCCGCGAAAAGGGGGCCTACGAGCAGTACTTC.

The CDR3 nucleotides are TGTGCCAGCAGCTTCCGGGGGGGTAATGAGCAGTTCTTC. It translates to CASSFRGGNEQFF. The rearrangement joins TRBV7-8 to TRBJ2-1, with 8 bases fitting TRBD2. V dropped 3 bases and J dropped 7; count of bases not matched to a gene: 2. This CDR3 comprises 13 residues. Germline-derived CDR1 and CDR2 are SGHVS and FQNEAQ.

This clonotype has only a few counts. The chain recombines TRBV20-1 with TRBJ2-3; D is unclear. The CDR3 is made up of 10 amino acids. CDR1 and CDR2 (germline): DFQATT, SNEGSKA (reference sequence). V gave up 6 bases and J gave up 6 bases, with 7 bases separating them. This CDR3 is CSAPLDTQYF. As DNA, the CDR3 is TGCAGTGCCCCACTGGATACGCAGTATTTT.

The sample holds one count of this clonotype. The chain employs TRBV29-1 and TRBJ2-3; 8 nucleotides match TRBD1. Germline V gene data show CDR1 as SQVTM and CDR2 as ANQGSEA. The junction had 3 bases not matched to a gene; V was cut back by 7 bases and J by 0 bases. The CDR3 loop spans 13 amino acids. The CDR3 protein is CSARTGSTDTQYF. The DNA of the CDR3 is TGCAGCGCCAGGACAGGGAGCACAGATACGCAGTATTTT.

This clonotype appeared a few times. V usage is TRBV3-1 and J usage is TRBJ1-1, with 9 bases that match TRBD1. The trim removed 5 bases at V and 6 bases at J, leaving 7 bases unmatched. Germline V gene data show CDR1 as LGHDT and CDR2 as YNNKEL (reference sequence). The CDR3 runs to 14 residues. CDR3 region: CASSNIQGAAEAFF. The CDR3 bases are TGTGCCAGCAGCAACATACAGGGGGCCGCTGAAGCTTTCTTT. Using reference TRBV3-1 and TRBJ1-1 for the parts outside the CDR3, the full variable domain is DTAVSQTPKYLVTQMGNDKSIKCEQNLGHDTMYWYKQDSKKFLKIMFSYNNKELIINETVPNRFSPKSPDKAHLNLHINSLELGDSAVYFCASSNIQGAAEAFFGQGTRLTVV.

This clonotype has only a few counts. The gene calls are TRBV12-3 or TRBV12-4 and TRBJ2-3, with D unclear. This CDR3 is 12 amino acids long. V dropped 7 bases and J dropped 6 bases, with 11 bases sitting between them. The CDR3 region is CASNPGEDTQYF. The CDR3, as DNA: TGTGCCAGCAACCCGGGCGAGGATACGCAGTATTTT.

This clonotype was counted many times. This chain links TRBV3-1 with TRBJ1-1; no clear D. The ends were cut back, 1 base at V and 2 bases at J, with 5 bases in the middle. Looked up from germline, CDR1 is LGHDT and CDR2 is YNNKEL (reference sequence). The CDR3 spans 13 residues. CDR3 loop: CASSQVVNTEAFF. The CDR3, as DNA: TGTGCCAGCAGCCAAGTGGTTAACACTGAAGCTTTCTTT. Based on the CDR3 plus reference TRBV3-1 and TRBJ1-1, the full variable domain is DTAVSQTPKYLVTQMGNDKSIKCEQNLGHDTMYWYKQDSKKFLKIMFSYNNKELIINETVPNRFSPKSPDKAHLNLHINSLELGDSAVYFCASSQVVNTEAFFGQGTRLTVV.

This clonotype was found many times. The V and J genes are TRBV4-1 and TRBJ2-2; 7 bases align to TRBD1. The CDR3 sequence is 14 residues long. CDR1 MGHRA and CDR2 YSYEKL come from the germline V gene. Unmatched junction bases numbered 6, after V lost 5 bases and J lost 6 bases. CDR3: CASSVRQGPGELFF. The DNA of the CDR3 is TGCGCCAGCAGCGTACGACAGGGACCCGGGGAGCTGTTTTTT.

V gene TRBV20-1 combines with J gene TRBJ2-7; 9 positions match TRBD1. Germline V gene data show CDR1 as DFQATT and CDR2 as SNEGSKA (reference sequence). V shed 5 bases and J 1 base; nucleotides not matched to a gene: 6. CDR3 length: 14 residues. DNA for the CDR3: TGCAGTGCTGGAACCGGGACAGGGTCCTACGAGCAGTACTTC. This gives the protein CSAGTGTGSYEQYF.

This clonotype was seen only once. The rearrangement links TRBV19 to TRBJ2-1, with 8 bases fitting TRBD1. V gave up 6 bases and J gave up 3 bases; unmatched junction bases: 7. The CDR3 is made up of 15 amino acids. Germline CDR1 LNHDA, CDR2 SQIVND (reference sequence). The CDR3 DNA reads TGTGCCAGTAGGGCCGGGACAGGATACTACAATGAGCAGTTCTTC. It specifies CASRAGTGYYNEQFF.

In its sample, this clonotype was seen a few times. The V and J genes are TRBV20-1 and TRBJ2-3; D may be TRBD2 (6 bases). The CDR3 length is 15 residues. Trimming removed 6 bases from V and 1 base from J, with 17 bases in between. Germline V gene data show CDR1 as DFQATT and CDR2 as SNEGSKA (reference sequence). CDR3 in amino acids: CSATSRDSGTDTQYF. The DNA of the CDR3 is TGCAGTGCAACAAGCCGGGACTCCGGCACAGATACGCAGTATTTT.

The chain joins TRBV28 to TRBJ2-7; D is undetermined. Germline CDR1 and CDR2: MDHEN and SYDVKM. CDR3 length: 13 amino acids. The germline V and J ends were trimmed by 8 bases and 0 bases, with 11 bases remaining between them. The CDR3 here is CASLNGYSYEQYF. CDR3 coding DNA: TGTGCCAGCTTAAACGGCTACTCCTACGAGCAGTACTTC.

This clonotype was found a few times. Here the CDR3 reads CASRLGTVQETQYF. The CDR3 DNA reads TGTGCCAGCAGACTTGGGACGGTCCAAGAGACCCAGTACTTC. V is TRBV12-3 or TRBV12-4 and J is TRBJ2-5; D is tentatively TRBD1 or TRBD2 (5 bases each). CDR3 length equals 14 residues. Trimming removed 6 bases from V and 1 base from J, with 12 bases in between.

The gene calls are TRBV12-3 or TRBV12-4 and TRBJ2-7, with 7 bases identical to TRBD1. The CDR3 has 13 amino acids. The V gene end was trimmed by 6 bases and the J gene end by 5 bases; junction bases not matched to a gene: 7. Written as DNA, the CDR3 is TGTGCCAGCAGACGCGACAGGGCTGACGAGCAGTACTTC. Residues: CASRRDRADEQYF.

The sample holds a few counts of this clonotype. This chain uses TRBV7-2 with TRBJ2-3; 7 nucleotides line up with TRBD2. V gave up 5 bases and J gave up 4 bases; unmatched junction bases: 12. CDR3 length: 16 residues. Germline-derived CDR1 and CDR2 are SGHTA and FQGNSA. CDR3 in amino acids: CASSPKAGRWADTQYF. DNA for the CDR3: TGTGCCAGCAGCCCCAAAGCGGGGCGTTGGGCAGATACGCAGTATTTT.